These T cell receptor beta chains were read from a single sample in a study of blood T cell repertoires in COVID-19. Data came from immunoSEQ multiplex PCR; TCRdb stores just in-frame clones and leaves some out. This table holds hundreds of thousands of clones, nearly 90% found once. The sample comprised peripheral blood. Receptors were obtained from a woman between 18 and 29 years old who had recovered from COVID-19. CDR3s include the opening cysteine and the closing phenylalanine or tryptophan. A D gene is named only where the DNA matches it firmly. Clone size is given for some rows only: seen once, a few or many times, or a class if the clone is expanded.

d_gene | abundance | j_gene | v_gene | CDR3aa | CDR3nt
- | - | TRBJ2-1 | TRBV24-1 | CATSDFTSSSYNEQFF | TGTGCCACCAGTGACTTCACTAGTAGCTCCTACAATGAGCAGTTCTTC
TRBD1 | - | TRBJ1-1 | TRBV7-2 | CASSFSGGMNTEAFF | TGTGCCAGCAGCTTCTCAGGGGGGATGAACACTGAAGCTTTCTTT
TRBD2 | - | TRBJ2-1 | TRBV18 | CASSPRAGENEQFF | TGTGCCAGCTCACCAAGGGCGGGGGAGAATGAGCAGTTCTTC
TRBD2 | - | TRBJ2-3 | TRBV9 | CASSEGTSGRADTQYF | TGTGCCAGCAGCGAGGGGACTAGCGGGAGGGCCGATACGCAGTATTTT
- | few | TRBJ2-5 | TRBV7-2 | CASSLAGTTKETQYF | TGTGCCAGCAGCTTAGCGGGCACGACTAAAGAGACCCAGTACTTC
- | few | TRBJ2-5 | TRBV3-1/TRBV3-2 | CASSRGLQETQYF | TGTGCCAGCAGCCGGGGGCTGCAAGAGACCCAGTACTTC
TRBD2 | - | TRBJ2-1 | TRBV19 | CASSVLAGKSVSYNEQFF | TGTGCCAGTAGCGTACTAGCGGGTAAGTCGGTGTCCTACAATGAGCAGTTCTTC
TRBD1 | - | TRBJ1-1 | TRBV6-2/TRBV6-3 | CASSRQGMNTEAFF | TGTGCCAGCAGCCGACAGGGGATGAACACTGAAGCTTTCTTT
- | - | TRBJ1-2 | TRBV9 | CASSVRLNYGYTF | TGTGCCAGCAGCGTCAGACTGAACTATGGCTACACCTTC
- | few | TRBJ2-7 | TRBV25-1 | CASTPRGQASSYEQYF | TGTGCCAGCACCCCCAGGGGTCAGGCGAGCTCCTACGAGCAGTACTTC
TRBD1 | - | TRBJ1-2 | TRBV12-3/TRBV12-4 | CASSWTGNYGYTF | TGTGCCAGCAGTTGGACAGGAAACTATGGCTACACCTTC
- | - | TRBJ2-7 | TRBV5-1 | CASSPFYGSPHEQYF | TGCGCCAGCAGCCCCTTCTACGGGAGTCCCCACGAGCAGTACTTC
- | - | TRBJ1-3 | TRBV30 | CAWPSSGNTIYF | TGTGCCTGGCCCTCCTCTGGAAACACCATATATTTT
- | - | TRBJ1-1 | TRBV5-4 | CATRQNTEAFF | TGTGCCACGAGGCAAAACACTGAAGCTTTCTTT